One and the same sample provided the 9 T cell receptor beta chains below, sequenced in a study of blood T cells in healthy people across ages. Then a second PCR, running roughly 6 to 12 cycles, was carried out with a sample-barcoded 5' primer and a J-beta primer mix. TCRdb re-derived calls from the 5' RACE reads in MiXCR, one entry per CDR3 protein. Among approximately 960,000 distinct CDR3 sequences listed, 25% to 35% were seen once. These records were also assigned to another study, of T cells of mothers and their children.

Material for sequencing was blood. The receptors here all came from a woman in her thirties or forties in good health.

The chain combines TRBV20-1 with TRBJ2-1; 9 nucleotides match TRBD1. The V gene's germline CDR1 is DFQATT and CDR2 SNEGSKA (reference sequence). The junction had 9 bases not matched to a gene; V was cut back by 4 bases and J by 8 bases. The length of the CDR3 is 14 residues. The CDR3 sequence: CSATGGQGNDEQFF. As DNA, the CDR3 is TGCAGTGCTACCGGGGGACAGGGAAACGATGAGCAGTTCTTC.

This clonotype has more than one count but fewer than ten. This rearrangement joins TRBV5-5 to TRBJ1-2; 12 positions agree with TRBD1. Losses at the gene ends were 2 bases for V and 7 bases for J; bases not matched to a gene: 9. The germline V gene has CDR1 SGHKS and CDR2 YYEKEE (reference sequence). The length of the CDR3 is 16 residues. CDR3 nucleotides: TGTGCCAGCAGCTTAGCCGGGACAGGGGGCGTCTCTGGCTACACCTTC. This translates into CASSLAGTGGVSGYTF.

This clonotype was recorded many times. The chain joins TRBV12-3 or TRBV12-4 to TRBJ2-3, with D uncertain. This CDR3 contains 14 residues. Trimming took off 1 base at V and 2 bases at J, with 7 bases between the two ends. The CDR3 here is CASSLVQPTDTQYF. In DNA form, the CDR3 reads TGTGCCAGCAGTTTAGTACAGCCCACAGATACGCAGTATTTT.

This clonotype was detected many times. The chain employs TRBV10-3 and TRBJ2-7, with 7 bases identical to TRBD1. CDR3 size: 16 residues. The germline V gene has CDR1 ENHRY and CDR2 SYGVKD. V trimming: 2 bases; J trimming: 3 bases; junction bases outside the gene matches: 10. The CDR3 spells CAISEGPRDSVYEQYF. CDR3 bases: TGTGCCATCAGTGAGGGTCCCCGGGACAGTGTCTACGAGCAGTACTTC.

About this clonotype: A much larger clone lies one base from this, so it may be a read error. The rearrangement uses TRBV2 and TRBJ1-2; D call uncertain. Trimming removed 8 bases at V and 7 bases at J, with 17 bases between. CDR1 and CDR2 (germline): SNHLY, FYNNEI. The CDR3 consists of 13 residues. The CDR3 region has the DNA TGTGCCAGCCTAGGCTGGACTCGGGGTGGCTACACCTTC. It encodes CASLGWTRGGYTF.

This clonotype was seen repeatedly, ten times or more. CDR3 in amino acids: CSAPRQGATWANYGYTF. DNA of the CDR3: TGCAGTGCACCCAGACAGGGGGCGACTTGGGCTAACTATGGCTACACCTTC. The chain couples TRBV20-1 to TRBJ1-2, with TRBD1 identical over 10 bases. CDR3 length equals 17 residues. The V and J ends lost 6 bases and 0 bases, in that order; junction bases with no gene match: 13. CDR1 and CDR2 from the germline V gene are DFQATT and SNEGSKA (reference sequence).

The table lists this clonotype with many counts. This rearrangement joins TRBV10-3 to TRBJ1-2; 9 positions agree with TRBD1. Germline V gene lookup returns CDR1 ENHRY and CDR2 SYGVKD. With V trimmed by 2 bases and J by 2 bases, 0 bases remained unmatched. This CDR3 contains 14 residues. This CDR3 is CAISEGQGNYGYTF. The CDR3 DNA is TGTGCCATCAGTGAGGGACAGGGGAACTATGGCTACACCTTC.

The chain employs TRBV20-1 and TRBJ2-3; TRBD1 matches 10 bases. Germline V CDR1 and CDR2: DFQATT, SNEGSKA (reference sequence). The CDR3 sequence is 15 residues long. V was clipped by 3 bases and J by 6 bases; unmatched bases: 9. The CDR3 sequence is CSARAGTGEGDTQYF. For the CDR3, the DNA is TGCAGTGCTAGGGCCGGGACAGGGGAAGGGGATACGCAGTATTTT.

This clonotype was counted between two and nine times. The chain is built from TRBV18 and TRBJ1-2; D ambiguous. Germline lookup yields CDR1 KGHSH and CDR2 LQKENI. CDR3 size: 17 residues. V lost 3 bases to trimming and J lost 8 bases, with 25 bases between them. For the CDR3, the DNA is TGTGCCAGCTCACCGGCCGGTCAGCTCGTAATTATGGGAGGCTACACCTTC. Amino acid sequence: CASSPAGQLVIMGGYTF.